The 10 T cell receptor beta chains listed next were all sequenced from one sample in a study of identifying expanded T cells in peripheral blood. Sequenced by immunoSEQ multiplex PCR; TCRdb stores in-frame clones only, minus some. The data hold roughly 100,000 clones, with about 87% observed a single time. Sequencing used blood. These TCRs come from a person between 18 and 75 years old in good health.

This clone has just one count. The genes are TRBV6-1 and TRBJ2-7; D may be TRBD1 or TRBD2 (6 bases each). The V end was cut by 6 bases, the J end by 5 bases, with 14 bases between. Germline CDR1 is MNHNS and CDR2 is SASEGT. The CDR3 is made up of 13 amino acids. DNA for the CDR3: TGTGCCAGCAGGGGGGGCCCGATCCACGAGCAGTACTTC. Translated, it gives CASRGGPIHEQYF.

Here the CDR3 reads CASSLSRLAGHNEQFF. CDR3 nucleotide sequence: TGTGCCAGCAGCTTAAGTCGACTAGCGGGACATAATGAGCAGTTCTTC. The chain combines TRBV13 with TRBJ2-1, with 11 bases that match TRBD2. This CDR3 spans 16 amino acids. Germline CDR1 reads PRHDT; CDR2 reads FYEKMQ (reference sequence). Losses at the gene ends were 2 bases for V and 7 bases for J; bases not matched to a gene: 7.

V and J are TRBV5-1 and TRBJ2-7; tentative D call: TRBD2 (5 bases). Germline CDR1 SGHRS, CDR2 YFSETQ. Trimming stripped 2 bases from V and 3 bases from J, with 9 bases between. This CDR3 region has 13 residues. CDR3 amino acids: CASSLRENYEQYF. The DNA of the CDR3 is TGCGCCAGCAGCTTACGGGAAAACTACGAGCAGTACTTC.

This sequence joins TRBV27 and TRBJ2-3; unclear D gene. Per germline, CDR1 MNHEY and CDR2 SMNVEV (reference sequence). The CDR3 is 15 amino acids. Trimming removed 4 bases from V and 5 bases from J, with 16 bases in between. CDR3 region: CASSYSQEFGDTQYF. As DNA, the CDR3 is TGTGCCAGCAGTTATTCGCAGGAATTCGGAGATACGCAGTATTTT.

The chain employs TRBV30 and TRBJ2-5; 8 bases align to TRBD1. Germline assignment: CDR1 GTSNPN and CDR2 SVGIG (reference sequence). This CDR3 is built from 14 residues. Trimming cost V 2 bases and J 5 bases; bases outside gene matches: 7. DNA for the CDR3: TGTGCCTGGAGTTCACAGGGGGTAAGGGAGACCCAGTACTTC. Its protein is CAWSSQGVRETQYF.

This clone was detected once. V is TRBV15 and J is TRBJ2-5; D possibly corresponds to TRBD1 (5 bases). The CDR3 consists of 15 residues. V shed 1 base and J shed 5 bases, with 14 bases lying between them. The germline V gene has CDR1 LNHNV and CDR2 YYDKDF (reference sequence). DNA for the CDR3: TGTGCCACCAGCAGAGTTTGGGGCTTGGGGGAGACCCAGTACTTC. It specifies CATSRVWGLGETQYF. Drawing the rest from reference TRBV15 and TRBJ2-5, the complete variable domain is DAMVIQNPRYQVTQFGKPVTLSCSQTLNHNVMYWYQQKSSQAPKLLFHYYDKDFNNEADTPDNFQSRRPNTSFCFLDIRSPGLGDTAMYLCATSRVWGLGETQYFGPGTRLLVL.

This clone appeared many times. Other DNA sequences in the sample encode the same CDR3. The chain has TRBV2 and TRBJ2-1, with 10 bases identical to TRBD2. Trimming took 2 bases from V and 2 from J; bases not matched to a gene: 3. This CDR3 spans 16 amino acids. CDR1 is SNHLY, CDR2 FYNNEI, per germline. The CDR3, as DNA: TGTGCCAGCAGTGAATGGACTAGCGGAGCCTACAATGAGCAGTTCTTC. It translates to CASSEWTSGAYNEQFF.

The V and J genes are TRBV11-3 and TRBJ2-2, with 14 bases fitting TRBD2. Losses at the gene ends were 3 bases for V and 6 bases for J; bases not matched to a gene: 0. This CDR3 is 15 amino acids long. CDR1 and CDR2 (germline): SGHNT, YENEEA. DNA for the CDR3: TGTGCCAGCAGCTTGGGACTAGCGGGGGCCGGGGAGCTGTTTTTT. The encoded protein is CASSLGLAGAGELFF.

This chain joins TRBV6-5 and TRBJ2-2; TRBD2 matches at 10 bases. CDR3 length equals 16 residues. Germline V gene lookup returns CDR1 MNHEY and CDR2 SVGAGI. V trimming: 1 base; J trimming: 5 bases; junction bases outside the gene matches: 4. The CDR3 loop is CASSYWLAGETGELFF. The DNA for the CDR3 is TGTGCCAGCAGTTACTGGCTAGCGGGGGAGACCGGGGAGCTGTTTTTT.

The V and J genes are TRBV29-1 and TRBJ1-2, with 8 bases lining up with TRBD1. CDR1 and CDR2 from the germline V gene are SQVTM and ANQGSEA. Germline trimming cut 4 bases from V and 4 bases from J; bases unmatched to any gene: 11. This CDR3 region has 15 residues. The DNA for the CDR3 is TGCAGCGTTGGACAGGGGCCTCCCGGCCCCTATGGCTACACCTTC. Amino acids: CSVGQGPPGPYGYTF.